What follows describes a single TCR beta chain. As yet, its antigen is unknown. TCRbeta libraries were built with three rounds of nested PCR, modified from ARM-PCR. In TCRdb, the multiplex PCR reads were re-called with MiXCR into one record per CDR3 protein. The sample consists of roughly 120,000 distinct CDR3 sequences, about 65% of them appearing once. These data come from a study of tumor and adjacent non-tumor tissue in lung cancer. Background on the study: There were some 12 adenocarcinoma, 2 squamous cell carcinoma and 1 small cell lung cancer cases. Stage I to III disease affected about ten men and 5 women aged about 31 to 76. Study results and limitations: TCR diversity was significantly greater in tumor than normal lung tissue.

Trimming cost V 2 bases and J 13 bases, with 22 bases left between them. The CDR3 runs 15 residues. Germline lookup yields CDR1 WNHNN and CDR2 SYGVQD (reference sequence). The template was RNA from unsorted bulk tissue. This non-tumor lung sample came from over 3 cm beyond the tumor edge. Between August and November 2014, newly diagnosed, chemotherapy-naive lung cancer patients underwent thoracic surgery in China. The V call is TRBV10-1, the J call TRBJ2-3, with D unresolved. The clonotype originates from a man aged 55 to 70 with non-small cell lung cancer. Sequenced material: distant non-tumor lung tissue. The CDR3 DNA sequence: TGCGCCAGCAGTGAGAACCCAAGGGCCACAGATACAGAGTATTTT. This sequence encodes CASSENPRATDTEYF.